A single sample is the source of the 18 T cell receptor beta chains below, sequenced in a study of siplizumab effects on memory and regulatory T cells. Only in-frame clones appear in the TCRdb table, and some are missing; sequencing was by immunoSEQ multiplex PCR. The sample records tens of thousands of clones, roughly 87% being singletons. Sequenced sample: Tregs sorted from blood. The source of these receptors is a human donor in good health.

The J gene is TRBJ1-1, the V gene TRBV18, with TRBD1 matching over 7 bases. V dropped 3 bases and J dropped 1; count of bases not matched to a gene: 2. Per germline, CDR1 KGHSH and CDR2 LQKENI. There are 14 residues in the CDR3. CDR3 nucleotide sequence: TGTGCCAGCTCACCGGACAGGAGGAACACTGAAGCTTTCTTT. Protein product: CASSPDRRNTEAFF.

The chain recombines TRBV5-1 with TRBJ2-6; 7 bases fit TRBD1. The CDR3 length is 17 residues. With 1 base clipped from V and 5 bases from J, the junction kept 9 bases outside the gene matches. Looked up from germline, CDR1 is SGHRS and CDR2 is YFSETQ. The CDR3 sequence is CASSLSGTEMRANVLTF. In nucleotides, the CDR3 is TGCGCCAGCAGCTTGTCGGGGACAGAGATGCGGGCCAACGTCCTGACTTTC.

For the CDR3, the DNA is TGTGCCGTCATAAGGACGGACTCCTACGAGCAGTACTTC. It specifies CAVIRTDSYEQYF. The chain joins TRBV2 to TRBJ2-7; D unclear. V shed 11 bases and J shed 0 bases, with 14 bases lying between them. This CDR3 is built from 13 residues. Germline V lookup: CDR1 SNHLY, CDR2 FYNNEI. The entire variable domain, with the rest obtained from reference TRBV2 and TRBJ2-7, is as follows: EPEVTQTPSHQVTQMGQEVILRCVPISNHLYFYWYRQILGQKVEFLVSFYNNEISEKSEIFDDQFSVERPDGSNFTLKIRSTKLEDSAMYFCAVIRTDSYEQYFGPGTRLTVT.

The chain couples TRBV29-1 to TRBJ1-6, with D unresolved. There are 13 residues in the CDR3. Deletions cut 3 bases from V and 7 bases from J, with 10 bases between. Germline loops: CDR1 SQVTM, CDR2 ANQGSEA. The CDR3, as DNA: TGCAGCGTTGAGTCAGAGGAGAATTCACCCCTCCACTTT. This codes for CSVESEENSPLHF.

CDR3 in amino acids: CASSLGRYQQIRTDTQYF. CDR3 nucleotide sequence: TGTGCCAGCAGCTTGGGGAGATATCAACAGATACGCACAGATACGCAGTATTTT. This sequence joins TRBV7-9 and TRBJ2-3; a weak D match, TRBD2 (5 bases). Deletions cut 3 bases from V and 1 base from J, with 20 bases between. Germline lookup yields CDR1 SEHNR and CDR2 FQNEAQ (reference sequence). This CDR3 has 18 amino acids.

V usage is TRBV5-1 and J usage is TRBJ2-5, with D unresolved. V lost 4 bases, J lost 2 bases, and 12 bases lay in between. CDR1 is SGHRS and CDR2 is YFSETQ in the germline V gene. This CDR3 is 14 amino acids long. The CDR3 is CASSGRQTQETQYF. CDR3 nucleotides: TGCGCCAGCAGCGGCAGGCAAACTCAAGAGACCCAGTACTTC.

The chain has TRBV6-1 and TRBJ2-3; D is possibly TRBD1 or TRBD2 (6 bases each). This CDR3 region has 15 residues. Germline CDR1 reads MNHNS; CDR2 reads SASEGT. Trimming took off 3 bases at V and 0 bases at J, with 10 bases between the two ends. The CDR3 DNA reads TGTGCCAGCAGTGATACGGGGGCTAGCACAGATACGCAGTATTTT. Its protein is CASSDTGASTDTQYF.

The chain is built from TRBV28 and TRBJ1-2, with 8 bases matching TRBD1. After removal of 9 bases from V and 4 bases from J, the junction contained 7 bases not matched to a gene. CDR3 length: 13 residues. Per the germline V gene, CDR1 is MDHEN and CDR2 is SYDVKM. This chain's CDR3 is CASGSGQAYGYTF. As DNA, the CDR3 is TGTGCCAGTGGGTCGGGACAGGCCTATGGCTACACCTTC.

This sequence joins TRBV7-2 and TRBJ1-2, with TRBD1 matching over 10 bases. The CDR3 has 17 residues. Trimming took 2 bases from V and 7 from J; bases not matched to a gene: 13. The V gene's germline CDR1 is SGHTA and CDR2 FQGNSA. The CDR3 bases are TGTGCCAGCAGCTTAAGTTTCTTTGGGGACAGGGGTTCTGGCTACACCTTC. Protein sequence: CASSLSFFGDRGSGYTF.

The rearrangement uses TRBV7-9 and TRBJ1-3, with D uncertain. The germline V and J ends were trimmed by 5 bases and 0 bases, with 11 bases remaining between them. This CDR3 comprises 15 residues. In germline, CDR1 is SEHNR, CDR2 FQNEAQ (reference sequence). In nucleotides, the CDR3 is TGTGCCAGCAGCCGAGACCTAGGCTCTGGAAACACCATATATTTT. This encodes CASSRDLGSGNTIYF.

V gene TRBV7-6 combines with J gene TRBJ1-3; TRBD1 is a possible D gene (5 bases). Per the germline V gene, CDR1 is SGHVS and CDR2 is FNYEAQ. This CDR3 has 14 amino acids. V lost 2 bases and J lost 4, with 9 bases in between. CDR3 nucleotides: TGTGCCAGCAGCTTATGGGGGGTCGGAAACACCATATATTTT. This encodes CASSLWGVGNTIYF.

The rearrangement joins TRBV7-9 to TRBJ1-1; TRBD1 might be the D (6 bases). The CDR3 is 12 amino acids. V lost 5 bases and J lost 4, with 8 bases in between. CDR1 and CDR2 from the germline V gene are SEHNR and FQNEAQ (reference sequence). CDR3 coding DNA: TGTGCCAGCAGCCAGGGGTTCACTGAAGCTTTCTTT. It specifies CASSQGFTEAFF.

This clone showed up just once. This rearrangement joins TRBV27 to TRBJ1-2, with no clear D. The CDR3 loop spans 14 amino acids. Trimming removed 4 bases at V and 7 bases at J, with 16 bases between. The germline V gene has CDR1 MNHEY and CDR2 SMNVEV (reference sequence). The CDR3 loop reads CASSSFTFVGGYTF. The CDR3 nucleotides read TGTGCCAGCAGTTCTTTTACCTTTGTTGGTGGCTACACCTTC.

The CDR3 DNA reads TGTGCCAGCAGTGGCGGGACAGGGAGGCTGAACACCATATATTTT. Translation gives CASSGGTGRLNTIYF. This rearrangement joins TRBV6-1 to TRBJ1-3; 9 bases are a match to TRBD1. The CDR3 is 15 residues long. Germline CDR1 reads MNHNS; CDR2 reads SASEGT. The V and J ends lost 4 bases and 7 bases, in that order; junction bases with no gene match: 8.

The chain recombines TRBV18 with TRBJ1-4; 8 bases agree with TRBD1. V trimming: 4 bases; J trimming: 8 bases; junction bases outside the gene matches: 9. CDR1 and CDR2 (germline): KGHSH, LQKENI. CDR3 length: 15 amino acids. The CDR3 loop is CASSRSGTGGEKLFF. Here the CDR3 DNA reads TGTGCCAGCTCACGTTCCGGGACAGGTGGAGAAAAACTGTTTTTT.

The rearrangement uses TRBV4-2 and TRBJ2-1; perhaps TRBD1 as D (7 bases). This CDR3 has 18 amino acids. Between the trimmed V and J ends, which lost 0 bases and 4 bases, there was a span of 19 bases. Germline lookup yields CDR1 LGHNA and CDR2 YNFKEQ. The DNA for the CDR3 is TGTGCCAGCAGCCAAGAAAGATTCCCAGGGGGGAGTTACAATGAGCAGTTCTTC. Its protein is CASSQERFPGGSYNEQFF.

CDR3 sequence reads: CASSPRPGQGVHYGYTF. As DNA, the CDR3 is TGCGCCAGCAGTCCTAGACCGGGACAGGGGGTTCACTATGGCTACACCTTC. The chain uses TRBV5-1 and TRBJ1-2; 11 bases agree with TRBD1. This CDR3 has 17 residues. Germline-derived CDR1 and CDR2 are SGHRS and YFSETQ. With V trimmed by 5 bases and J by 3 bases, 12 bases remained unmatched.

DNA for the CDR3: TGCGCCAGCAGCCAAGAATGGCTACTCTACGAGCAGTACTTC. As protein: CASSQEWLLYEQYF. This rearrangement joins TRBV4-1 to TRBJ2-7; D is unclear. The CDR3 spans 14 residues. V lost 0 bases and J 3 bases, leaving 9 bases between the germline ends. The germline CDR1 and CDR2 sequences are MGHRA and YSYEKL.